Listed below are T cell receptor beta chains from one sample, sequenced in a study of regulatory T cells in long-lasting Graves disease. Using its own MiXCR run on the multiplex PCR reads, TCRdb lists one record per CDR3 protein. This table has 300,000 to 400,000 distinct CDR3 sequences, 18% appearing once. Sample: peripheral blood mononuclear cells (PBMCs), taken at new diagnosis, from a patient treated with antithyroid drugs. Source of these receptors: a female donor with Graves disease. The CDR3 runs from the conserved cysteine through the conserved F or W. The D gene is left open where the match is weak. A row's size may be missing; if present it is once, few, many or a size class.

.	TRBV12-3/TRBV12-4	many	TRBJ1-3	TGTGCCAGCAGAGAAACAGGGACATCTGGAAACACCATATATTTT	CASRETGTSGNTIYF
TRBD2	TRBV19	few	TRBJ2-1	TGTGCCAGTAGTATTATGGCTAGCGGGAATCCCTACAATGAGCAGTTCTTC	CASSIMASGNPYNEQFF
.	TRBV30	many	TRBJ2-5	TGTGCCTGGAGTGTACCCCCTGGGGAGACCCAGTACTTC	CAWSVPPGETQYF
TRBD2	TRBV11-3	many	TRBJ2-1	TGTGCCAGCAGACTAGCGGGCTACAATGAGCAGTTCTTC	CASRLAGYNEQFF
TRBD2	TRBV9	.	TRBJ2-2	TGTGCCAGCAGCGTAGGTGGACTAGCTAGCGGCACCGGGGAGCTGTTTTTT	CASSVGGLASGTGELFF
TRBD2	TRBV9	many	TRBJ2-1	TGTGCCAGCAGCGTAGGGGGACTAGCGCCGAGCTCCTACAATGAGCAGTTCTTC	CASSVGGLAPSSYNEQFF
.	TRBV13	many	TRBJ1-1	TGTGCCAGCAGCTCCGTCCCGAACACTGAAGCTTTCTTT	CASSSVPNTEAFF
TRBD1	TRBV28	many	TRBJ2-7	TGTGCCAGCAGTTCCGCGGTAGGACAGGGTAACAACGAGCAGTACTTC	CASSSAVGQGNNEQYF
TRBD1	TRBV2	.	TRBJ1-4	TGTGCCAGCAGTGGACAGGGTCTGGTAAAGGAAAAACTGTTTTTT	CASSGQGLVKEKLFF
.	TRBV19	few	TRBJ2-5	TGTGCCAGTGGAAGTCCGCGTAGTGGGGAGACCCAGTACTTC	CASGSPRSGETQYF
.	TRBV30	many	TRBJ2-1	TGTGCCTGGAGTCGGGGCAGGGGATTAAATGAGCAGTTCTTC	CAWSRGRGLNEQFF
.	TRBV29-1	many	TRBJ2-1	TGCAGCGTTGAAGCGGGTTACGATGAGCAGTTCTTC	CSVEAGYDEQFF
.	TRBV19	few	TRBJ2-4	TGTGCCAGTAGTGATTTAGCCAAAAACATTCAGTACTTC	CASSDLAKNIQYF
.	TRBV9	many	TRBJ2-3	TGTGCCAGCAGCGAGCGGGCGAGCGGGCGGAGGTACACAGATACGCAGTATTTT	CASSERASGRRYTDTQYF
.	TRBV19	.	TRBJ2-1	TGTGCCAGTAGTATAGATGTCGGGAGCCCCTACAATGAGCAGTTCTTC	CASSIDVGSPYNEQFF
.	TRBV2	once	TRBJ1-1	TGCGCCAGCAGTGATGCCCGCAGGCAGGCTGAAGCTTTCTTT	CASSDARRQAEAFF
.	TRBV19	many	TRBJ1-3	TGTGCCAGTAGTGATTACGATTTCTCTGGAAACACCATATATTTT	CASSDYDFSGNTIYF
.	TRBV28	many	TRBJ2-1	TGTGCCAGCAGTTTATCTATAGGACCTGTAGGTGAGCAGTTCTTC	CASSLSIGPVGEQFF
TRBD2	TRBV7-2	.	TRBJ2-5	TGTGCCAGCAGCTTATTCGCTAGCGGGAGTGGAGAGACCCAGTACTTC	CASSLFASGSGETQYF
.	TRBV2	many	TRBJ1-3	TGTGCCAAACAGGGTTTCTGGGGAAACACCATATATTTT	CAKQGFWGNTIYF
TRBD2	TRBV11-3	many	TRBJ2-5	TGTGCCAGCAGCCTCGCGGGGGAACAAGAGACCCAGTACTTC	CASSLAGEQETQYF
TRBD2	TRBV2	.	TRBJ2-7	TGTGCCAGCAGTGTAGTAGCGGGAGTCGATGAGCAGTACTTC	CASSVVAGVDEQYF
.	TRBV12-3/TRBV12-4	many	TRBJ1-5	TGTGCCAGCAGTTTAACCCCCGGCCGCAATCAGCCCCAGCATTTT	CASSLTPGRNQPQHF
TRBD1	TRBV27	many	TRBJ2-7	TGTGCCAGCAGTCCCCAGGACAGGGGGTGGCAGTACTTC	CASSPQDRGWQYF
TRBD1	TRBV3-1	.	TRBJ2-7	TGTGCCAGCAGCCAACCTGGGACAGGGTGGGGCGAGCAGTACTTC	CASSQPGTGWGEQYF
.	TRBV18	.	TRBJ2-1	TGTGCCAGCTCACGGGACGCTAGCTCCTACAATGAGCAGTTCTTC	CASSRDASSYNEQFF
.	TRBV11-2	many	TRBJ2-3	TGTGCCAGCAGCTTAGACTCCAGAGACACAGATACGCAGTATTTT	CASSLDSRDTDTQYF
.	TRBV27	few	TRBJ1-1	TGTGCCAGCAAGGGCAGGACGAACACTGAAGCTTTCTTT	CASKGRTNTEAFF
.	TRBV19	few	TRBJ2-1	TGTGCCAGTAGCCACCCGGGGGATTACAATGAGCAGTTCTTC	CASSHPGDYNEQFF
TRBD2	TRBV3-1	.	TRBJ2-2	TGTGCCAGCAGCGAGAGCGGGAGAATCGGCGGGGAGCTGTTTTTT	CASSESGRIGGELFF
TRBD2	TRBV28	many	TRBJ2-1	TGTGCCAGCAGTTCCCAAGCGGGAGGGGGGGGCAATGAGCAGTTCTTC	CASSSQAGGGGNEQFF